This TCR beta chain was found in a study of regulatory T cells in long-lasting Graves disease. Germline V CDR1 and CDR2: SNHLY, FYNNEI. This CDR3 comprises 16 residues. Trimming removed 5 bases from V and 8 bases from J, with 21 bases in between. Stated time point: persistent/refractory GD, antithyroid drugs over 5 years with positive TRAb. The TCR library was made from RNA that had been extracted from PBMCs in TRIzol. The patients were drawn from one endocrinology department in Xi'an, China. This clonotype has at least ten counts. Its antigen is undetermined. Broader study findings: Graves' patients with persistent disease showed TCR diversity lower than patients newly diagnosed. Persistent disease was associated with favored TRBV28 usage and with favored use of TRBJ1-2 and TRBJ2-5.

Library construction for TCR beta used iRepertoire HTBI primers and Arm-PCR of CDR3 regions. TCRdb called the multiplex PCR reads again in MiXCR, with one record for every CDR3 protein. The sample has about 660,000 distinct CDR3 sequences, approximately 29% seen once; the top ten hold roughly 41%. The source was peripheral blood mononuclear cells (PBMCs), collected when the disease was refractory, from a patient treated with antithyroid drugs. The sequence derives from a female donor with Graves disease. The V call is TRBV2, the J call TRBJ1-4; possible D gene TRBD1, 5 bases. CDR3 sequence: CASSPGTVRFWEKLFF. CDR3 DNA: TGTGCCAGCAGTCCAGGGACGGTACGATTCTGGGAAAAACTGTTTTTT.